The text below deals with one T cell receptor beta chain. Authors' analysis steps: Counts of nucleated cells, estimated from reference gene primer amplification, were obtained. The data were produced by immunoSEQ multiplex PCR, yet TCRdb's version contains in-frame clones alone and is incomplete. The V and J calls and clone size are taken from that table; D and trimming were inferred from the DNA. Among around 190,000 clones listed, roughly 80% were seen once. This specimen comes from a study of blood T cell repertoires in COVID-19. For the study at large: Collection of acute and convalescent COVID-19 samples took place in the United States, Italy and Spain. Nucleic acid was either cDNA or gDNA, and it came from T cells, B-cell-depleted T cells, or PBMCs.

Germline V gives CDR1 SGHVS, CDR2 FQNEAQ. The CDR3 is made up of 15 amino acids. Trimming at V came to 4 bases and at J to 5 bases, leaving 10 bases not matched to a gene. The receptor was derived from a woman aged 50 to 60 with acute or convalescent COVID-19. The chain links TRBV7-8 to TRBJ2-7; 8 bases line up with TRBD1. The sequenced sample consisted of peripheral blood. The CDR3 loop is CASSYRTGNFDEQYF. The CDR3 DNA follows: TGTGCCAGCAGCTACCGGACAGGGAATTTCGACGAGCAGTACTTC. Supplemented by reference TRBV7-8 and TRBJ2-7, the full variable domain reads GAGVSQSPRYKVAKRGQDVALRCDPISGHVSLFWYQQALGQGPEFLTYFQNEAQLDKSGLPSDRFFAERPEGSVSTLKIQRTQQEDSAVYLCASSYRTGNFDEQYFGPGTRLTVT.